This TCR beta chain was sequenced for a study of early stage breast cancer tumors (dated by TCRdb to the late 2010s). About the full investigation: Of the approximately 15 invasive breast tumors, around twelve were found to be estrogen receptor-positive, progesterone receptor-positive and HER2-negative. The samples as a whole yielded about 2,400,000 detected templates, corresponding to roughly 1 million unique clonotypes. On average, each sample had about 10-fold read coverage. Of the roughly twelve ER+/PR+/HER2- tumors, eight were classified as invasive ductal carcinomas and four as invasive lobular carcinomas.

About this clone itself: The specificity of this receptor is unknown. No clone much larger than this one lies a single base away; base qualities are absent.

Results and caveats for the whole study, not just this receptor: Approximately 2.5-fold higher T cell density and higher clonality were observed in tumors than in adjacent normal breast tissue. Repertoires from blood resembled normal breast more closely than tumor, and using blood as a reference for each tissue separated tumor from normal in 14 of 16 patients. Enriched TCRB sequences shared across patients were mostly commonly generated sequences, unlikely to play an important role in the tumor microenvironment. Chain pairing and functional markers such as CD4, CD8 and FOXP3 were missed by bulk genomic DNA sequencing of unsorted cells. The small cohort size prevented analysis by tumor subtype.

The study profiled bulk TCR beta-chain repertoires in matched peripheral blood, tumor and adjacent normal breast tissue taken from approximately 16 patients with early-stage breast cancer. Before surgery, about 4.5-10 mL of whole blood was collected in EDTA tubes and processed within 2 hours. Peripheral blood mononuclear cells were isolated by Ficoll-Paque centrifugation in SepMate-50 tubes. PBMCs were cryopreserved in about 90% FBS with roughly 10% DMSO in aliquots of roughly 1.8 to 4.5 million cells and stored in liquid nitrogen. The Qiagen AllPrep DNA/RNA Mini kit was used for genomic DNA extraction. Two independent genomic DNA replicates were amplified for each sample, with about 0.5 ug used for blood and roughly 1.5 ug for tumor or normal breast. TCRB sequencing of genomic DNA was carried out with the ImmunoSeq Intro kit according to the manufacturer's instructions. The multiplex PCR ran for 30 to 35 cycles using proprietary primers and spike-in control sequences for absolute quantification. Single-end 150-bp reads were used to sequence an 87-bp fragment spanning the CDR3 plus the flanking V and J genes. Each lane of an Illumina MiSeq using version 3.0 chemistry carried seven multiplexed samples, with two replicates per sample. The authors processed their data as follows. Raw data were processed with the vendor's proprietary pipeline, and both replicates were merged into a single result per sample. Productive rearrangements sharing the V-gene family, CDR3 amino acid sequence and J-gene segment were defined as clonotypes. To compute clonality, the normalized Shannon entropy (Pielou evenness) of TCRB abundances was subtracted from 1. T cell density was estimated as total templates divided by the number of input cells, with the number of input cells inferred from the DNA input amount. Total repertoire diversity and clonality were estimated with Recon using default parameters. Clonotypes with over 0.1% abundance in tumor and at least 32-fold higher abundance in tumor than in normal breast were defined as tumor-enriched. The immuneACCESS repertoire file appears here via TCRdb, limited to in-frame rearrangements. These files lack a portion of the clones; in checked studies, under half of the deficit traces to unresolved V genes, and the cause of the others is not known. D and trimming come from the DNA, and the V and J calls and clone size come from that table. Counted in this sample were approximately 70,000 clones; 80% of them appeared once. The ten largest clones represent approximately 4.5% of the sample.

CDR3 length: 14 amino acids, cysteine to phenylalanine. This entry keeps only the CDR3 DNA: 42 bases, framed from base 1. Trimming removed 4 bases from V and 5 bases from J, leaving 13 bases between the germline ends. From the germline V gene (reference sequence), CDR1 is SGHNT and CDR2 is YYREEE. In this chain, TRBV5-4 is recombined with TRBJ2-4; tentative D gene TRBD2, with 6 bases matching. The clonotype comes from a person in their 40s with breast cancer. The sequencing input was blood. The CDR3 in this case is CASSRGSGENIQYF. The DNA is TGTGCCAGCAGCCGGGGGTCAGGAGAAAACATTCAGTACTTC.